The 28 T cell receptor beta chains in this list originate from one sample, sequenced in a study of blood T cell repertoires in COVID-19. Produced via immunoSEQ multiplex PCR; TCRdb's table is partial and in-frame only. The sample includes about 140,000 clones, about 92% of them seen just once. Sequencing was performed on peripheral blood. The receptors originated from a human donor in a cohort sampled during active COVID-19.

The chain links TRBV19 to TRBJ1-2; 7 bases map to TRBD1. V shed 6 bases and J 7 bases; nucleotides not matched to a gene: 8. CDR1 LNHDA and CDR2 SQIVND come from the germline V gene (reference sequence). The CDR3 extends over 13 amino acids. The CDR3: CASRTRDRAGYTF. The CDR3 DNA reads TGTGCCAGTAGGACGCGAGACAGGGCTGGCTACACCTTC.

The rearrangement uses TRBV6-5 and TRBJ1-1, with no clear D. The CDR3 is 13 amino acids. The germline V gene has CDR1 MNHEY and CDR2 SVGAGI. The V gene lost 4 bases and the J gene lost 2 bases, with 8 bases spanning the gap. CDR3 sequence: CASSLLLNTEAFF. The CDR3 DNA is TGTGCCAGCAGTTTATTGTTAAACACTGAAGCTTTCTTT.

The J gene is TRBJ1-1, the V gene TRBV25-1; perhaps TRBD1 as D (6 bases). The germline CDR1 and CDR2 sequences are MGHDK and SYGVNS. The CDR3 contains 13 residues. V lost 2 bases to trimming and J lost 11 bases, with 15 bases between them. The CDR3 region is CASSEGDTLGAFF. CDR3 bases: TGTGCCAGCAGTGAAGGGGACACCCTAGGGGCTTTCTTT.

The genes are TRBV6-5 and TRBJ2-5; D is unclear. The V end was cut by 10 bases, the J end by 5 bases, with 17 bases between. This CDR3 contains 13 residues. CDR1 and CDR2 from the germline V gene are MNHEY and SVGAGI. Written as DNA, the CDR3 is TGTGCCACCTTGGCACGAGGATGGGAGACCCAGTACTTC. This codes for CATLARGWETQYF.

The CDR3 nucleotides read TGTGCCAGTAGTATAGGAGCAGGGGAAGATACGCAGTATTTT. Translated: CASSIGAGEDTQYF. The rearrangement joins TRBV19 to TRBJ2-3; D may be TRBD1 (6 bases). CDR1 is LNHDA and CDR2 is SQIVND in the germline V gene (reference sequence). CDR3 length: 14 amino acids. Trimming removed 1 base from V and 5 bases from J, with 10 bases in between.

A single count supports this clone. The chain has TRBV5-8 and TRBJ1-1, with 8 bases identical to TRBD1. J lost 3 bases, V lost 5 bases, and 3 bases had no gene match. This CDR3 has 13 residues. The germline gives CDR1 SGHTS, CDR2 YDEGEE. The CDR3 coding sequence is TGTGCCAGCAGATTGACAGGGGACACTGAAGCTTTCTTT. Residues: CASRLTGDTEAFF.

This rearrangement joins TRBV9 to TRBJ1-5; D call uncertain. The V end lost 0 bases, the J end lost 6 bases, and 7 bases lay between the germline ends. The CDR3 is 13 amino acids. Germline V gene sequence: CDR1 SGDLS, CDR2 YYNGEE. CDR3: CASSVALGQPQHF. CDR3 bases: TGTGCCAGCAGCGTAGCACTCGGTCAGCCCCAGCATTTT.

The chain has TRBV4-3 and TRBJ1-1, with 9 bases that match TRBD1. The CDR3 contains 14 residues. V lost 6 bases, J lost 3 bases, and 5 bases stayed unmatched. The germline gives CDR1 LGHNA, CDR2 YSLEER. CDR3 residues: CASRLDRGYTEAFF. DNA of the CDR3: TGCGCCAGCAGACTGGACAGGGGCTACACTGAAGCTTTCTTT.

The V and J genes are TRBV19 and TRBJ2-1, with D maybe TRBD1 (6 bases). The CDR3 spans 18 residues. Germline V gene lookup returns CDR1 LNHDA and CDR2 SQIVND (reference sequence). V was cut by 6 bases and J by 0 bases, with 21 bases left in between. CDR3 in DNA: TGTGCCAGTAGCCCCCTACCCCCGACAGGCCTCTCCTACAATGAGCAGTTCTTC. This sequence encodes CASSPLPPTGLSYNEQFF.

The V gene is TRBV7-9, the J gene TRBJ2-1; weak D call: TRBD2 (6 bases). Germline V gene data show CDR1 as SEHNR and CDR2 as FQNEAQ (reference sequence). Between the trimmed V and J ends, which lost 1 base and 3 bases, there was a span of 10 bases. This CDR3 has 15 amino acids. The CDR3 bases are TGTGCCAGCAGCTTAGTGGGGGGATTCTACAATGAGCAGTTCTTC. As protein: CASSLVGGFYNEQFF.

This chain links TRBV2 with TRBJ2-2, with D unresolved. Germline CDR1 reads SNHLY; CDR2 reads FYNNEI. V was shortened by 2 bases and J by 5 bases, with 9 bases between the two germline ends. This CDR3 has 14 amino acids. CDR3 amino acids: CASSEQQWTGELFF. As DNA, the CDR3 is TGTGCCAGCAGTGAACAACAGTGGACCGGGGAGCTGTTTTTT.

V is TRBV5-5 and J is TRBJ2-7; the match to TRBD1 covers 9 bases. Losses at the gene ends were 3 bases for V and 3 bases for J; bases not matched to a gene: 4. In germline, CDR1 is SGHKS, CDR2 YYEKEE (reference sequence). The CDR3 has 14 amino acids. The CDR3 DNA reads TGTGCCAGCAGCTCAAGGACAGGGGTCTACGAGCAGTACTTC. Translating gives CASSSRTGVYEQYF.

V usage is TRBV29-1 and J usage is TRBJ2-3; 8 positions match TRBD1. From germline, CDR1 is SQVTM and CDR2 ANQGSEA. CDR3 size: 13 residues. The CDR3 bases are TGCAGGTGGAGCAGGGGGCACACAGATACGCAGTATTTT. It codes for CRWSRGHTDTQYF.

The V and J genes are TRBV4-1 and TRBJ2-2; 9 positions match TRBD1. This CDR3 is built from 16 residues. The germline gives CDR1 MGHRA, CDR2 YSYEKL. V shed 3 bases and J 5 bases; nucleotides not matched to a gene: 7. The CDR3 DNA reads as TGCGCCAGCAGCCACGTACAGGGGGCGCAGACCGGGGAGCTGTTTTTT. It encodes CASSHVQGAQTGELFF.

J is TRBJ2-7 and V is TRBV7-3; TRBD1 aligns across 9 bases. V gave up 5 bases and J gave up 3 bases; unmatched junction bases: 2. The CDR3 has 13 amino acids. CDR1 is SGHTA and CDR2 is FQGTGA in the germline V gene. This CDR3 reads CASSRDRDYEQYF. The CDR3 nucleotides read TGTGCCAGCAGCCGGGACAGGGACTACGAGCAGTACTTC.

This chain links TRBV10-3 with TRBJ1-1; 8 nucleotides align to TRBD1. The germline V gene has CDR1 ENHRY and CDR2 SYGVKD. The CDR3 consists of 14 residues. Trimming removed 7 bases from V and 1 base from J; junction bases left unmatched: 5. DNA of the CDR3: TGTGCCATCACCAGGGACAGGACGAACACTGAAGCTTTCTTT. Protein: CAITRDRTNTEAFF.

V usage is TRBV5-4 and J usage is TRBJ1-3; weak D call: TRBD1 (6 bases). V was trimmed by 4 bases and J by 4 bases, leaving 12 bases between them. Germline V CDR1 and CDR2: SGHNT, YYREEE (reference sequence). This CDR3 is 14 amino acids long. The DNA of the CDR3 is TGTGCCAGCAGCGCCCGGGACACGGGAAACACCATATATTTT. Its translation is CASSARDTGNTIYF.

This chain joins TRBV11-3 and TRBJ1-2; 8 nucleotides align to TRBD1. The germline CDR1 and CDR2 sequences are SGHNT and YENEEA. The V gene end was trimmed by 5 bases and the J gene end by 2 bases; junction bases not matched to a gene: 13. This CDR3 comprises 17 residues. The CDR3 protein is CASSPLTRGQGNYGYTF. The CDR3 coding sequence is TGTGCCAGCAGCCCCCTTACCAGGGGGCAGGGCAACTATGGCTACACCTTC.

V and J are TRBV9 and TRBJ2-6; D uncertain. V was cut by 0 bases and J by 0 bases, with 7 bases left in between. The CDR3 has 16 residues. CDR1 is SGDLS, CDR2 YYNGEE, per germline. Written as DNA, the CDR3 is TGTGCCAGCAGCGTAGCTGCCAGCTCTGGGGCCAACGTCCTGACTTTC. This encodes CASSVAASSGANVLTF.

This clone occurred a few times. This rearrangement joins TRBV5-4 to TRBJ1-1; D might be TRBD1 (5 bases). Per germline, CDR1 SGHNT and CDR2 YYREEE (reference sequence). V was trimmed by 4 bases and J by 1 base, leaving 11 bases between them. CDR3 length: 14 amino acids. DNA of the CDR3: TGTGCCAGCAGCCTGCAGGGTGGGAACACTGAAGCTTTCTTT. Amino acids: CASSLQGGNTEAFF.

Judged by abundance, this clone is medium-sized. The V and J genes are TRBV5-1 and TRBJ1-2; 10 bases are a match to TRBD1. Trimming at V came to 1 base and at J to 4 bases, leaving 4 bases not matched to a gene. Germline loops: CDR1 SGHRS, CDR2 YFSETQ. This CDR3 is built from 15 residues. CDR3 bases: TGCGCCAGCAGCTTGACCGGGACAGGGGCCTATGGCTACACCTTC. Translated: CASSLTGTGAYGYTF.

The CDR3: CASSQVSGLEAFF. The CDR3 DNA is TGCGCCAGCAGCCAAGTCAGCGGGCTTGAAGCTTTCTTT. The chain couples TRBV4-1 to TRBJ1-1, with unresolved D. The CDR3 runs 13 residues. Looked up from germline, CDR1 is MGHRA and CDR2 is YSYEKL. V gave up 1 base and J gave up 7 bases, with 10 bases separating them.

This clone came up a few times. The J gene is TRBJ2-7, the V gene TRBV5-1; TRBD1 matches 7 bases. The germline gives CDR1 SGHRS, CDR2 YFSETQ. J lost 2 bases, V lost 4 bases, and 6 bases had no gene match. This CDR3 is built from 14 residues. The CDR3 loop is CASSVRQGPYEQYF. The CDR3 DNA reads TGCGCCAGCAGCGTTCGACAGGGACCCTACGAGCAGTACTTC.

V is TRBV15 and J is TRBJ2-2; D unresolved. V was trimmed by 0 bases and J by 3 bases, leaving 8 bases between them. The germline V gene has CDR1 LNHNV and CDR2 YYDKDF (reference sequence). This CDR3 comprises 15 residues. This chain's CDR3 is CATSRDSGYTGELFF. Here the CDR3 DNA reads TGTGCCACCAGCAGAGATTCAGGATACACCGGGGAGCTGTTTTTT.

The V gene is TRBV28, the J gene TRBJ1-1; D is perhaps TRBD1 (5 bases). Trimming removed 5 bases at V and 2 bases at J, with 15 bases between. The germline V gene has CDR1 MDHEN and CDR2 SYDVKM. The CDR3 runs 15 residues. CDR3 amino acids: CASSRARGINTEAFF. In DNA form, the CDR3 reads TGTGCCAGCAGTCGAGCAAGGGGTATTAACACTGAAGCTTTCTTT.

CDR3 in amino acids: CASSQRLSNTGELFF. CDR3 nucleotide sequence: TGCGCCAGCAGCCAACGACTCTCGAACACCGGGGAGCTGTTTTTT. The chain uses TRBV4-3 and TRBJ2-2; D ambiguous. Germline values: CDR1 LGHNA, CDR2 YSLEER. The CDR3 runs to 15 residues. Trimming removed 2 bases from V and 0 bases from J, with 7 bases in between.

V is TRBV4-1 and J is TRBJ2-7; 9 nucleotides agree with TRBD1. The V gene's germline CDR1 is MGHRA and CDR2 YSYEKL. The CDR3 is 15 residues long. V lost 3 bases and J lost 4; bases outside the gene matches: 7. The CDR3 coding sequence is TGCGCCAGCAGCCAGGCCAGACAGGGGGTATACGAGCAGTACTTC. Amino acids: CASSQARQGVYEQYF.

V is TRBV6-5 and J is TRBJ1-3; D unclear. Between the trimmed V and J ends, which lost 6 bases and 0 bases, there was a span of 6 bases. This CDR3 comprises 13 residues. In germline, CDR1 is MNHEY, CDR2 SVGAGI. The CDR3 is CASSEGSGNTIYF. DNA for the CDR3: TGTGCCAGCAGCGAGGGCTCTGGAAACACCATATATTTT.